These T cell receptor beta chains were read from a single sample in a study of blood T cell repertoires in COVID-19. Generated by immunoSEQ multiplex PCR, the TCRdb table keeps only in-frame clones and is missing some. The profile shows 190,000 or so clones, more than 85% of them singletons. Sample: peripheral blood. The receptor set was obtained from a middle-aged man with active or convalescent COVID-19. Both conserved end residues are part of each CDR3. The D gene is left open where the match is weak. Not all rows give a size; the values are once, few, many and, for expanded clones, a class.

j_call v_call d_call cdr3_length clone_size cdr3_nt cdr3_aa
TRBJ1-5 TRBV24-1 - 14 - TGTGCCACCAGTGATTGGCAATCGAATCAGCCCCAGCATTTT CATSDWQSNQPQHF
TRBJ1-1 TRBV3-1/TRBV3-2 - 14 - TGTGCCAGCAGCCAGAGGCAGACGAACACTGAAGCTTTCTTT CASSQRQTNTEAFF
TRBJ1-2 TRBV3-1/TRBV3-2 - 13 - TGTGCCAGCAGCCAAGAACCCCAGGTGGGCTACACCTTC CASSQEPQVGYTF
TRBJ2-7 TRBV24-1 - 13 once TGTGCCACCAGTGACCGGGGGTCGCGAGAGCAGTACTTC CATSDRGSREQYF
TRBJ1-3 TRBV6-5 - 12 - TGTGCCAGCAGTCCCTTCGGAAACACCATATATTTT CASSPFGNTIYF
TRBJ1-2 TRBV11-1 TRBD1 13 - TGTGCCAGCAGCCTGACAGGGGGCTATGGCTACACCTTC CASSLTGGYGYTF
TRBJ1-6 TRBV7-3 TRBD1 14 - TGTGCCAGCAGCTCGACAGGGAAGAGCTCACCCCTCCACTTT CASSSTGKSSPLHF
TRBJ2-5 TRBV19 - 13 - TGTGCCAGTAGTATATGGGGGGAAGAGACCCAGTACTTC CASSIWGEETQYF
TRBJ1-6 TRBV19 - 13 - TGTGCCAGTAGTACCCAGGGCCATTCACCCCTCCACTTT CASSTQGHSPLHF
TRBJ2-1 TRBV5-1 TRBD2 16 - TGCGCCAGCAGCTTTACCACTAGCGGGGGTGGCAATGAGCAGTTCTTC CASSFTTSGGGNEQFF
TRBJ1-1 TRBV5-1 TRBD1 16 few TGCGCCAGCAGCTTGCGGACAGGGGGTTTGAACACTGAAGCTTTCTTT CASSLRTGGLNTEAFF
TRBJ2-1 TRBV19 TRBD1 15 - TGTGCCAGTAGTATGGGGCAGGGGGTGGAGGATGAGCAGTTCTTC CASSMGQGVEDEQFF
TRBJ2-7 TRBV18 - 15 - TGTGCCAGCTCACCAGGGGGCCCCGTTAGCTACGAGCAGTACTTC CASSPGGPVSYEQYF
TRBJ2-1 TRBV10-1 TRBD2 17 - TGCGCCAGCAGTGAGTCGGGTAGCGGGCTTCCCTACAATGAGCAGTTCTTC CASSESGSGLPYNEQFF
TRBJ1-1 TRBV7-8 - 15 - TGTGCCAGCAGCTCATGGGCGGGGATAAACACTGAAGCTTTCTTT CASSSWAGINTEAFF
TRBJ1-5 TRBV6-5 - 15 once TGTGCCAGCGAACAGGGTTGGAATAGCAATCAGCCCCAGCATTTT CASEQGWNSNQPQHF
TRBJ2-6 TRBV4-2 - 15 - TGTGCCAGCAGCCCTCGGGACTCTGGGGCCAACGTCCTGACTTTC CASSPRDSGANVLTF
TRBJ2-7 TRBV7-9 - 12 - TGTGCCAGCAGGGGGGGTCAGTACGAGCAGTACTTC CASRGGQYEQYF
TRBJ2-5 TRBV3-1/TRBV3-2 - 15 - TGTGCCAGCTTCGCCGGGGTAGGAAGGCGGGAGACCCAGTACTTC CASFAGVGRRETQYF
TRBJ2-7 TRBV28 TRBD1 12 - TGTGCCAGCAGCTCGACAGGGGACGAGCAGTACTTC CASSSTGDEQYF
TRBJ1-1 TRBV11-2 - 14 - TGTGCCAGCAGCTTGGAGACAGGTAACACTGAAGCTTTCTTT CASSLETGNTEAFF
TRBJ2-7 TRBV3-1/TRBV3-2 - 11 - TGTGCCAGCAGCCTGAGGTACGAGCAGTACTTC CASSLRYEQYF
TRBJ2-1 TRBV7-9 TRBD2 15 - TGTGCCAGCAGCCGAACTAGCGGGGGGGCGGATGAGCAGTTCTTC CASSRTSGGADEQFF
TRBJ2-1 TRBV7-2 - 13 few TGTGCCAGCAGCCTAGCTACAGGGAATGAGCAGTTCTTC CASSLATGNEQFF
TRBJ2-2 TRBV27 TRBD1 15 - TGTGCCAGCAGCACGATTGACAGGGAAACCGGGGAGCTGTTTTTT CASSTIDRETGELFF
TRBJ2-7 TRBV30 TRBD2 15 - TGTGCCTGGAGTAGCCCGCGGGGGATATCCTACGAGCAGTACTTC CAWSSPRGISYEQYF
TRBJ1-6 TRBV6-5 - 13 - TGTGCCAGCGGGCAGGAAACTAATTCACCCCTCCACTTT CASGQETNSPLHF
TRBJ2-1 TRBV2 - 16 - TGTGCCAGCAACCTTCCGGGGGGCGGCTCCTACAATGAGCAGTTCTTC CASNLPGGGSYNEQFF
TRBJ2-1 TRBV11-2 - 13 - TGTGCAGTTGAGGTAGCGGCGTACAATGAGCAGTTCTTC CAVEVAAYNEQFF
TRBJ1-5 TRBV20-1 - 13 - TGCAGTGCTAGTCCGAGGGGCAATCAGCCCCAGCATTTT CSASPRGNQPQHF
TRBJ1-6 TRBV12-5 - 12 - TGTGCTAGTGGTTTGGTACTTTCACCCCTCCACTTT CASGLVLSPLHF
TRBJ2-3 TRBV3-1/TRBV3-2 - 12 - TGTGCCAGCAGCCAATCGGGAGATACGCAGTATTTT CASSQSGDTQYF
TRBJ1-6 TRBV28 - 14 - TGTGCCAGCAGAAATGGACAGCGTGGTTCACCCCTCCACTTT CASRNGQRGSPLHF
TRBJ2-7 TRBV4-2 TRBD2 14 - TGTGCCAGCAGCCAAGAGGCTAGCGGGGGCCTACAGTACTTC CASSQEASGGLQYF
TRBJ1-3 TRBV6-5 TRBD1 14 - TGTGCCAGCAGAAGACAGGGAACTGGAAACACCATATATTTT CASRRQGTGNTIYF
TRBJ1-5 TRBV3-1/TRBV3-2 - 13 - TGTGCCAGCAGCCAAGGGGGGGACCAGCCCCAGCATTTT CASSQGGDQPQHF
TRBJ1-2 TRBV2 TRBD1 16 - TGTGCCAGCAGTTCCATACGGACAGGGGCCAACTATGGCTACACCTTC CASSSIRTGANYGYTF
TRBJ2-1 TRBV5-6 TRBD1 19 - TGTGCCAGCAGCTTGGGCCGGGACAGGGGCCCTCAAACGTACAATGAGCAGTTCTTC CASSLGRDRGPQTYNEQFF
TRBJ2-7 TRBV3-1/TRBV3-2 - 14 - TGTGCCAGCAGCCAAGAAGGGGTCCGGTTCGAGCAGTACTTC CASSQEGVRFEQYF
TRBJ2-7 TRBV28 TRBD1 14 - TGTGCCAGCTCGCAGACAGGGCCTACCTACGAGCAGTACTTC CASSQTGPTYEQYF
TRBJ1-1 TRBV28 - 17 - TGTGCCAGCAGTTTGACGACCCTCGGACTGGCTATAACTGAAGCTTTCTTT CASSLTTLGLAITEAFF
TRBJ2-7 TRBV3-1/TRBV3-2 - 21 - TGTGCCAGCAGCCAAGATCGGGGGCCCGGCCAGACGGACAGGTTATTACACGAGCAGTACTTC CASSQDRGPGQTDRLLHEQYF
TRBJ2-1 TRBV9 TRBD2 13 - TGTGCCAGCAGCGTCCTTCGCGGGGGGGAGCAGTTCTTC CASSVLRGGEQFF
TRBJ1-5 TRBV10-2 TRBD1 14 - TGCGCCAGCAGTGAGTCGACAGGGTCTCAGCCCCAGCATTTT CASSESTGSQPQHF
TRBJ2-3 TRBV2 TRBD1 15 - TGTGCCAGCAGTGAAGGGGGACAGCTCACAGATACGCAGTATTTT CASSEGGQLTDTQYF
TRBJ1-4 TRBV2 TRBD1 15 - TGTGCCAGCAGTGACAAGGGACAGGGACTCTTGCGCCTGTTTTTT CASSDKGQGLLRLFF
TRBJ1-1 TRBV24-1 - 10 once TGTGCCACCGGAACCGGGAAAGCTTTCTTT CATGTGKAFF
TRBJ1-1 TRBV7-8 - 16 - TGTGCCAGCAGCCTAGTGGGAGGTTTGGGGAACACTGAAGCTTTCTTT CASSLVGGLGNTEAFF
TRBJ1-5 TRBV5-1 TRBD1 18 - TGCGCCAGCAGCTCCCCCGGGACAGGGGCCCCGTTACCACAGCCCCAGCATTTT CASSSPGTGAPLPQPQHF
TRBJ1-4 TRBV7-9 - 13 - TGTGCCAGCAGCTTAGGACAGTATGAAAAACTGTTTTTT CASSLGQYEKLFF
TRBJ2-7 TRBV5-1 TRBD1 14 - TGCGCCAGCAGCTTTGGGACAGGGGGCTACGAGCAGTACTTC CASSFGTGGYEQYF
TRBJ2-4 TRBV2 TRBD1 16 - TGTGCCAGCACCACGGACAGGGCCAGTGCCAAAAACATTCAGTACTTC CASTTDRASAKNIQYF
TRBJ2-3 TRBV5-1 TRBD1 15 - TGCGCCAGCAGCGGGTCGGACAGGGAATCGGATACGCAGTATTTT CASSGSDRESDTQYF
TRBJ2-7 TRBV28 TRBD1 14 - TGTGCCAGCAGTCCAATGCAGGGGGCCTACGAGCAGTACTTC CASSPMQGAYEQYF
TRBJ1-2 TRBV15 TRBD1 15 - TGTGCCACCAGCAGACAATCGGGACAGATCAATGGCTACACCTTC CATSRQSGQINGYTF
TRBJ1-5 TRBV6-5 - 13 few TGTGCCAGCACCATCCCCGCGGGCCAGCCCCAGCATTTT CASTIPAGQPQHF